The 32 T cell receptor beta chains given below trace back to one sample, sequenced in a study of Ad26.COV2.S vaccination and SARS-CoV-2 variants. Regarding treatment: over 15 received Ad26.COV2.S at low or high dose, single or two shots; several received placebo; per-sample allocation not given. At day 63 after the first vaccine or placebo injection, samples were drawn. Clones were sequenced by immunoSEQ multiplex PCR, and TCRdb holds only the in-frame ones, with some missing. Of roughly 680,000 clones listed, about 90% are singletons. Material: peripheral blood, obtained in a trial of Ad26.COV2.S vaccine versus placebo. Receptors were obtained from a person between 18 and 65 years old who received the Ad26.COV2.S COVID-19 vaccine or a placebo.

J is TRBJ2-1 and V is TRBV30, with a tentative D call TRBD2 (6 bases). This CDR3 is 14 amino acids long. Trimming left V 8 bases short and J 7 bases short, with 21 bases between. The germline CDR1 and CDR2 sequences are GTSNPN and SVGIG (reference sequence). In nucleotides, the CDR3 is TGTGCCGGACTTAGCGGTGGTGGGGATAATGAGCAGTTCTTC. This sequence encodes CAGLSGGGDNEQFF.

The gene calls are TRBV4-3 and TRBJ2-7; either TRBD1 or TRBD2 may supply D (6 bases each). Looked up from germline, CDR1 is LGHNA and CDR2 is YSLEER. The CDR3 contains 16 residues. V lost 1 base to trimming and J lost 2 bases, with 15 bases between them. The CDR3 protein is CASSQGGGTSPYEQYF. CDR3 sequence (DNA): TGCGCCAGCAGCCAAGGAGGGGGGACTTCCCCCTACGAGCAGTACTTC.

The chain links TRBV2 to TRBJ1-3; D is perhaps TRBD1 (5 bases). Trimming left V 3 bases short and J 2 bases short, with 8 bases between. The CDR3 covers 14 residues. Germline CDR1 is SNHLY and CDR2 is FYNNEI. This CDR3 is CASSEWGAGNTIYF. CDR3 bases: TGTGCCAGCAGTGAGTGGGGGGCTGGAAACACCATATATTTT.

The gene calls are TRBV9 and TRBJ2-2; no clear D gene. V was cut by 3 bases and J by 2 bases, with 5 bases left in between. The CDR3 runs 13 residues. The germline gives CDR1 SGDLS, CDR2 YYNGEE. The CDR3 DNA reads TGTGCCAGCAGCGGCAGCAACACCGGGGAGCTGTTTTTT. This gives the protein CASSGSNTGELFF.

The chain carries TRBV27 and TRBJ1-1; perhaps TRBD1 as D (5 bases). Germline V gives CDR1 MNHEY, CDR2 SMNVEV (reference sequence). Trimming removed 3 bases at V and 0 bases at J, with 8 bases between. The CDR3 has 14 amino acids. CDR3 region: CASSLTAVNTEAFF. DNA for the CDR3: TGTGCCAGCAGTTTGACAGCCGTGAACACTGAAGCTTTCTTT.

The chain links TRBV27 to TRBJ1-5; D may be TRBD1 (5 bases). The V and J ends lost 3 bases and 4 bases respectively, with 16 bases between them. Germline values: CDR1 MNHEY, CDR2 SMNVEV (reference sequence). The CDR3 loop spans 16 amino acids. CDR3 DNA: TGTGCCAGCAGTTTGAGTGGGACTACAATTAATCAGCCCCAGCATTTT. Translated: CASSLSGTTINQPQHF.

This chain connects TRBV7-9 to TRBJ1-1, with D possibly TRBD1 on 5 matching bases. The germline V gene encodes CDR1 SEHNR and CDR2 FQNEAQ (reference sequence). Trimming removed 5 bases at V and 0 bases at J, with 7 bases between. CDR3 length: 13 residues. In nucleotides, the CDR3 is TGTGCCAGCAGCGTGACAGTGAACACTGAAGCTTTCTTT. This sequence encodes CASSVTVNTEAFF.

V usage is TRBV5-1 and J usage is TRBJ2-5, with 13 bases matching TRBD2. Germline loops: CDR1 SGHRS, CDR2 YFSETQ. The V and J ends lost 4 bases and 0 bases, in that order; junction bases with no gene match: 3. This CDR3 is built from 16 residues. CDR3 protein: CASSTGLAGYQETQYF. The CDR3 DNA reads TGCGCCAGCAGCACGGGACTAGCGGGGTACCAAGAGACCCAGTACTTC.

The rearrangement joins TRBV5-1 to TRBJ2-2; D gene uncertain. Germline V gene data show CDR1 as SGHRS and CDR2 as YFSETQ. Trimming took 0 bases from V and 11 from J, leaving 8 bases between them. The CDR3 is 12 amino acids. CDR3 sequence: CASSLGVGELFF. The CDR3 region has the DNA TGCGCCAGCAGCTTGGGGGTAGGAGAGCTGTTTTTT.

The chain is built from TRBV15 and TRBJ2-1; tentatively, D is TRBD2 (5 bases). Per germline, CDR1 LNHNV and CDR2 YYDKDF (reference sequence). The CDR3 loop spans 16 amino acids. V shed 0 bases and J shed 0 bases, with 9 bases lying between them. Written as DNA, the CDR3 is TGTGCCACCAGCAGAGAGAGGGTGGGCTCCTACAATGAGCAGTTCTTC. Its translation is CATSRERVGSYNEQFF.

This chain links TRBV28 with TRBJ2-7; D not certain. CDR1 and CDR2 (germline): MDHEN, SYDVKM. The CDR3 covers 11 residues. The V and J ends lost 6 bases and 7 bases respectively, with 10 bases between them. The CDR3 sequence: CASSPSREQYF. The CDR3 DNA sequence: TGTGCCAGCAGCCCTTCGAGGGAGCAGTACTTC.

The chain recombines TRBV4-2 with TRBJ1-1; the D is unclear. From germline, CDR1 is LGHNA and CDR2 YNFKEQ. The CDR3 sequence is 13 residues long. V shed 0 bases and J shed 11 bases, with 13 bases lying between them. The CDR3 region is CASSQDFDYAAFF. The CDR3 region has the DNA TGTGCCAGCAGCCAAGATTTCGACTATGCTGCTTTCTTT.

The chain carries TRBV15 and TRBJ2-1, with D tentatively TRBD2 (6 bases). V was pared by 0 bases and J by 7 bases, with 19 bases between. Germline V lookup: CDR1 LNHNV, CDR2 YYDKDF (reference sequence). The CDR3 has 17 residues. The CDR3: CATSRDRGLRVLNEQFF. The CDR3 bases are TGTGCCACCAGCAGAGATCGAGGACTAAGGGTATTAAATGAGCAGTTCTTC. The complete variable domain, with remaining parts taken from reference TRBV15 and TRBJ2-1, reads DAMVIQNPRYQVTQFGKPVTLSCSQTLNHNVMYWYQQKSSQAPKLLFHYYDKDFNNEADTPDNFQSRRPNTSFCFLDIRSPGLGDTAMYLCATSRDRGLRVLNEQFFGPGTRLTVL.

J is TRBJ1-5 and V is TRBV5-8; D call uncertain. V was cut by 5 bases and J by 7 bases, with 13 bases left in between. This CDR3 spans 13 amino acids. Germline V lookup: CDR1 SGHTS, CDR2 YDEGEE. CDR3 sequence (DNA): TGTGCCAGCAGTTCGGGGTTCGGACAGCCCCAGCATTTT. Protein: CASSSGFGQPQHF.

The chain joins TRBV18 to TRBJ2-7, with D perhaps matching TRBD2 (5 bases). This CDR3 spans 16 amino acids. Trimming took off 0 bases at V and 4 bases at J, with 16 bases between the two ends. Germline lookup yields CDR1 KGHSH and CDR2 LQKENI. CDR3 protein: CASSPPSYGKGYEQYF. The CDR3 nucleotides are TGTGCCAGCTCACCACCGTCCTACGGGAAAGGGTACGAGCAGTACTTC.

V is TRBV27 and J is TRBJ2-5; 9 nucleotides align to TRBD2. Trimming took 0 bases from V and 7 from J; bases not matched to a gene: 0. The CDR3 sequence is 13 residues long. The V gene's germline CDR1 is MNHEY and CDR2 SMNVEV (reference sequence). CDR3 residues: CASSLSSGRTQYF. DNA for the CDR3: TGTGCCAGCAGTTTATCTAGCGGGAGGACCCAGTACTTC.

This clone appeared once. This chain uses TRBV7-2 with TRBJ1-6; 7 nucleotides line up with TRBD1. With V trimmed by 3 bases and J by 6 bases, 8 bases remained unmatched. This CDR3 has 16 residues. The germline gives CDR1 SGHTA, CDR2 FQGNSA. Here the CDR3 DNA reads TGTGCCAGCAGCTTTGACCGACAGGGCGTTAATTCACCCCTCCACTTT. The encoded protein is CASSFDRQGVNSPLHF. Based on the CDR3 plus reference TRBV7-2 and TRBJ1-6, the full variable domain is GAGVSQSPSNKVTEKGKDVELRCDPISGHTALYWYRQSLGQGLEFLIYFQGNSAPDKSGLPSDRFSAERTGGSVSTLTIQRTQQEDSAVYLCASSFDRQGVNSPLHFGNGTRLTVT.

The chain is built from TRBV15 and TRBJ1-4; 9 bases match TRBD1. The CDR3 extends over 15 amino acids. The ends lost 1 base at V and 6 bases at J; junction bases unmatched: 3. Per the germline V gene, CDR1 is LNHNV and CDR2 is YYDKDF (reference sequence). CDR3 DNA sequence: TGTGCCACCAGCAGAGGGGACAGGGTAGATGAAAAACTGTTTTTT. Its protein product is CATSRGDRVDEKLFF.

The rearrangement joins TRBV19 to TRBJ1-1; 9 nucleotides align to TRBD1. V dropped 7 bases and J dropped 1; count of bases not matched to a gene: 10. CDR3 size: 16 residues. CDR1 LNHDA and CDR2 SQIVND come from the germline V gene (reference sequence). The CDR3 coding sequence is TGTGCCAGTAAGTCCGACAGGGGGGCGCGGAACACTGAAGCTTTCTTT. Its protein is CASKSDRGARNTEAFF.

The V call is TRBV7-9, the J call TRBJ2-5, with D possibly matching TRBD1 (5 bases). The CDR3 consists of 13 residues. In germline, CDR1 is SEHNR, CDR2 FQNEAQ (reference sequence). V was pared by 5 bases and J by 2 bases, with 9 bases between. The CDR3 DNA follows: TGTGCCAGCAGCCGACAGCCTCAAGAGACCCAGTACTTC. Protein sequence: CASSRQPQETQYF. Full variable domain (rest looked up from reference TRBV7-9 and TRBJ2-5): DTGVSQNPRHKITKRGQNVTFRCDPISEHNRLYWYRQTLGQGPEFLTYFQNEAQLEKSRLLSDRFSAERPKGSFSTLEIQRTEQGDSAMYLCASSRQPQETQYFGPGTRLLVL.

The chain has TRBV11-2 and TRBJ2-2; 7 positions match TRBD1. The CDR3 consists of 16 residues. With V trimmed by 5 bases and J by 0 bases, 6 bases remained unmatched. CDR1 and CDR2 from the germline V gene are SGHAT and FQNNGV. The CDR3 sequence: CASSLSQGANTGELFF. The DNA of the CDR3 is TGTGCCAGCAGCCTTAGCCAGGGGGCGAACACCGGGGAGCTGTTTTTT.

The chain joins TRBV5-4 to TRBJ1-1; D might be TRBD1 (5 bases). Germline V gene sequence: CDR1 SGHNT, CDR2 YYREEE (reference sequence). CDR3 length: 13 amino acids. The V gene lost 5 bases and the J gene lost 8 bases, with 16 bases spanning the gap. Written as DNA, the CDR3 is TGTGCCAGCAGTCCTAGTGGGGCTTCCGAAGCTTTCTTT. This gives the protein CASSPSGASEAFF.

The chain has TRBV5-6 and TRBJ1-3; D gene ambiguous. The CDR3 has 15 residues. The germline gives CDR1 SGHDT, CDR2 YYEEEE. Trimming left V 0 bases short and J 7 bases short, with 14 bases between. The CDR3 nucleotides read TGTGCCAGCAGCTTGGGTCTGGGAGAGTGGAACACCATATATTTT. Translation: CASSLGLGEWNTIYF.

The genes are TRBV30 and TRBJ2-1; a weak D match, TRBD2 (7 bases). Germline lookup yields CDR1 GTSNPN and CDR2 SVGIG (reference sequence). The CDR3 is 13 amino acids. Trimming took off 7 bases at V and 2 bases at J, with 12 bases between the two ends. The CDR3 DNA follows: TGTGCCTTTGGGGGGGGGCCCTACAATGAGCAGTTCTTC. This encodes CAFGGGPYNEQFF.

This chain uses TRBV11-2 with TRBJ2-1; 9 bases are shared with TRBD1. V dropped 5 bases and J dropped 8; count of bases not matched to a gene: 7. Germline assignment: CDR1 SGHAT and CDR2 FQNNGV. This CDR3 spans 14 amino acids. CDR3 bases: TGTGCCAGCAGCCCGGGGGACAGGGTACATGAGCAGTTCTTC. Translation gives CASSPGDRVHEQFF.

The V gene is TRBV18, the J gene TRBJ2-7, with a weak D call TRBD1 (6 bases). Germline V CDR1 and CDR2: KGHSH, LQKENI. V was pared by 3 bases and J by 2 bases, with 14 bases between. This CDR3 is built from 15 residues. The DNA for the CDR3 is TGTGCCAGCTCACCCTCGACAGGAATAGCCTACGAGCAGTACTTC. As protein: CASSPSTGIAYEQYF. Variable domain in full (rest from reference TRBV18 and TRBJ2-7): NAGVMQNPRHLVRRRGQEARLRCSPMKGHSHVYWYRQLPEEGLKFMVYLQKENIIDESGMPKERFSAEFPKEGPSILRIQQVVRGDSAAYFCASSPSTGIAYEQYFGPGTRLTVT.

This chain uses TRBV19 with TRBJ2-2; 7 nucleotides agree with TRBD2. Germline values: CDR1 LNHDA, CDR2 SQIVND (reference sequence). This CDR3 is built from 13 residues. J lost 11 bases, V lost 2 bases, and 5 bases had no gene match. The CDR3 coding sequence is TGTGCCAGTAGTATATCAGCGGGAATTGAGCTGTTTTTT. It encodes CASSISAGIELFF.

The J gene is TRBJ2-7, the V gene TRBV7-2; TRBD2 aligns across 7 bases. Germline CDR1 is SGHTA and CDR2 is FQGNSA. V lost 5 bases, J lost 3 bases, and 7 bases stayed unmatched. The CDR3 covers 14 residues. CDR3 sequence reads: CASSPSGVNYEQYF. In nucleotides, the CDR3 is TGTGCCAGCAGCCCTAGCGGAGTGAACTACGAGCAGTACTTC.

CDR3 DNA sequence: TGTGCCAGCAGTGATGGGACAGGGAGGTATTCTGGCTACACCTTC. Translated, it gives CASSDGTGRYSGYTF. J is TRBJ1-2 and V is TRBV6-4, with 9 bases matching TRBD1. V gave up 3 bases and J gave up 7 bases; unmatched junction bases: 9. Looked up from germline, CDR1 is MRHNA and CDR2 is SNTAGT. The CDR3 sequence is 15 residues long.

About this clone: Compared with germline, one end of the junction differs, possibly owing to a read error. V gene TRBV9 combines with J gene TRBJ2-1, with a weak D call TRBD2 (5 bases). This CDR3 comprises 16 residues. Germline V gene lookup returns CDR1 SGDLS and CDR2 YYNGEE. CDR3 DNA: TGTGCCAGCAGCCCACCTGGACTGTCTTCCCAAAATGGGCAGTTCTTC. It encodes CASSPPGLSSQNGQFF.

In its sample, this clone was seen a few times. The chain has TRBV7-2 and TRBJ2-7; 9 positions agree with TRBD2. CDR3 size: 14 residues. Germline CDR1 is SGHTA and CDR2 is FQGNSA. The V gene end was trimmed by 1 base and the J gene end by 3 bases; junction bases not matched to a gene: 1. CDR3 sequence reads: CASSLERGVYEQYF. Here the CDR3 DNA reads TGTGCCAGCAGCTTAGAGCGGGGGGTCTACGAGCAGTACTTC.

Written as DNA, the CDR3 is TGTGCCAGCAGCCAAATGCTAAGGACAGGGGTTCAGCCCCAGCATTTT. Translated, it gives CASSQMLRTGVQPQHF. The J gene is TRBJ1-5, the V gene TRBV4-2; TRBD1 agrees at 9 bases. The CDR3 loop spans 16 amino acids. The V gene end was trimmed by 2 bases and the J gene end by 6 bases; junction bases not matched to a gene: 8. CDR1 is LGHNA and CDR2 is YNFKEQ in the germline V gene.